This entry describes one T cell receptor (beta chain). This clone turned up a few times. It has no known antigen specificity. No base qualities exist here, and no much larger clone lies one base off it. A single peripheral blood draw of about 116 mL on average was collected from each donor into heparinised tubes. A BD FACSAria II was used to sort naive, central memory, regulatory and stem cell-like memory CD4+ T cells with a panel that included CD45RO, CCR7, CD25, CD127, CD95 and CD27. Purity was above 95% for every sorted population. PBMCs were separated immediately by Lymphoprep density gradient centrifugation and were stained directly, without being cultured. So that batch effects would be minimized, each experiment stained and sorted samples in pairs, pairing one healthy donor with one patient. The sample belongs to a study of beta chain features in type 1 diabetes listed by TCRdb under 2018. About the full investigation: Mean age, gender distribution, total cell number and subset yield did not differ between patients and healthy donors. The study compared the TCRB repertoires of sorted circulating CD4+ T cell subsets in recently diagnosed type 1 diabetes patients with those in matched healthy donors. Regulatory and stem cell-like memory subsets were isolated from only 8 patients and roughly eight healthy donors, whereas naive and central memory subsets came from all 30 or so donors. A total of roughly 100 million sorted cells were examined across all samples, and the number of cells per subset was strongly correlated with RNA yield. Study-wide conclusions, independent of this receptor: At VDJ recombination sites, type 1 diabetes patients had fewer insertions and more deleted nucleotides, which implies abnormalities in thymic rearrangement. Because cDNA was sequenced instead of genomic DNA, activated cells with high expression could be over-represented, although the groups did not differ in activation or CD3 levels. Type 1 diabetes patients showed a moderate but significant shortening of TCRB CDR3 length in all four CD4+ subsets. HLA sub-analyses involved small numbers of individuals, so any influence of HLA type on TCRB rearrangement remained unresolved. Shorter templates might be favored by PCR, yet because patient and control samples were amplified and corrected together, any such skew would affect both groups equally. Naive, central memory and regulatory TCRB repertoires appeared more similar among patients than among healthy donors.

All of the isolated RNA was reverse transcribed with the High Capacity cDNA Reverse Transcription Kit, so expressed TCRB transcripts were sequenced. Deep immunoSEQ sequencing was performed on naive, central memory and regulatory T cell samples, with an average of roughly 3.5 million total reads per sample. Sorted cells were lysed in RLT buffer and RNA was extracted with DNase-treated RNeasy Micro or Mini kits, depending on cell number. To prevent cross-contamination, each cell subset was processed individually, whereas patient and healthy donor samples were processed jointly. TCRB sequences were amplified from cDNA with the immunoSEQ multiplex PCR, producing 87-bp fragments spanning the CDR3 region. Sequencing of the amplicons was done on the Illumina HiSeq platform. The authors' pipeline ran thus. PCR bias was corrected computationally using synthetic template baselines, and reads within Hamming distance 2 were collapsed, with unmergeable singletons discarded. By aligning reads against IMGT, V, D and J genes, CDR3 length, and insertions or deletions at six rearrangement sites were assigned. Within each subset, clonotype counts were normalized to sorted cell number, after which true diversity and Gini coefficients were computed with the tcR R package. The overlap coefficient, calculated on TCRB nucleotide sequences, was used to quantify repertoire sharing. Out-of-frame TCRB sequences from naive cells were analyzed to stand in for the pre-selection repertoire. TCRdb retrieved this table from immuneACCESS and kept in-frame rearrangements only. Not all clones are present; in checked studies, unresolved V genes account for under half, and no reason is known for the remainder. V and J calls plus clone size are reproduced from that table; the DNA served to infer D and trimming. This sample holds roughly 380,000 clones; around 20% were observed only once. The ten biggest clones cover 0.035% to 0.05% of the sample.

Sequencing was performed on naive CD4+ T cells from blood. The cell subset or site label here, explained by the study, means: true naive CD4+ T cells. The clonotype comes from a woman aged 18-29 years in good health.

The CDR3 region reads CASSISGIYGYTF. At the DNA level, the sequence is TGTGCCAGTAGTATATCAGGGATCTATGGCTACACCTTC. The chain is assembled from TRBV19 and TRBJ1-2, and TRBD1 may be the D gene, going by 5 matching bases. The V end loses 2 bases and the J end loses 4 bases, and a stretch of 8 bases separates them. Taken from cysteine to phenylalanine, the CDR3 has 13 residues. Only the CDR3 DNA is retained, 39 bases long and in frame from the first base. Sequences LNHDA (CDR1) and SQIVND (CDR2) are obtained from the germline V gene (reference sequence).